This TCR beta chain was profiled in a study of patients and donors after allogeneic stem cell transplantation. The CDR3 sequence is 16 residues long. The germline V gene encodes CDR1 SEHNR and CDR2 FQNEAQ (reference sequence). V was trimmed by 5 bases and J by 9 bases, leaving 20 bases between them. Only a few counts were recorded for this clonotype. TCRdb used MiXCR to reprocess the RT-PCR reads, holding one entry per CDR3 protein. This table has roughly 940,000 distinct CDR3 sequences, under 20% appearing once. The sample comprised blood, either unsorted or a sorted T cell fraction (not recorded which). This clonotype was sampled from a human donor who was either an allogeneic HSCT recipient or a stem cell or donor lymphocyte infusion donor (not recorded which). It is not recorded whose cells these are; they may come from a transplant donor. The chain couples TRBV7-9 to TRBJ1-6; D is unresolved. CDR3 in DNA: TGTGCCAGCAGCCGCTCCGGGTCGGGGAAACCTTCACCCCTCCACTTT. Its protein product is CASSRSGSGKPSPLHF.